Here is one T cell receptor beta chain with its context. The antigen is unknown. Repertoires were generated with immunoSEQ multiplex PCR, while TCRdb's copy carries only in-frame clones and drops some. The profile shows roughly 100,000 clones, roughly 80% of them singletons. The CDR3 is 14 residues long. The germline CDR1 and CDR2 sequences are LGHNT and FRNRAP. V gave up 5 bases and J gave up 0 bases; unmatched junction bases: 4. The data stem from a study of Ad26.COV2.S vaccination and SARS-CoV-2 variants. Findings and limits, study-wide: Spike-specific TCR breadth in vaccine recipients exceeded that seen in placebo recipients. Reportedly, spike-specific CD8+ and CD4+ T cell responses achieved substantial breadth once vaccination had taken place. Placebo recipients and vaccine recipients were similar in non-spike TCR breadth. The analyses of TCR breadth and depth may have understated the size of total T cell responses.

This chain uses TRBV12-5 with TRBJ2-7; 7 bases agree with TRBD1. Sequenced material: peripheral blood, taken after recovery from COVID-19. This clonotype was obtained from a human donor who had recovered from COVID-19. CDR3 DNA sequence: TGTGCTAGTGGTACGTCAGGGGGCTCCTACGAGCAGTACTTC. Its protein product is CASGTSGGSYEQYF.